This T cell receptor (beta chain) came from a study of early T cells in non-severe SARS-CoV-2 infection. This CDR3 has 12 amino acids. Trimming took 3 bases from V and 8 from J, leaving 8 bases between them. Germline CDR1 and CDR2: KGHSH and LQKENI. This clonotype showed up many times. TCRdb reprocessed the 5' RACE reads with MiXCR, giving one entry per CDR3 protein. The sample contains some 25,000 distinct CDR3 sequences, around 5.4% of which appear only once. Sequencing was done on a sample of whole blood. The chain links TRBV18 to TRBJ2-1; D gene uncertain. This clonotype was obtained from an adult who was a healthcare worker with PCR-confirmed SARS-CoV-2 infection or an uninfected control (not recorded which). CDR3 loop: CASSPIGYEQFF. The CDR3 region has the DNA TGTGCCAGCTCACCTATTGGGTATGAGCAGTTCTTC.